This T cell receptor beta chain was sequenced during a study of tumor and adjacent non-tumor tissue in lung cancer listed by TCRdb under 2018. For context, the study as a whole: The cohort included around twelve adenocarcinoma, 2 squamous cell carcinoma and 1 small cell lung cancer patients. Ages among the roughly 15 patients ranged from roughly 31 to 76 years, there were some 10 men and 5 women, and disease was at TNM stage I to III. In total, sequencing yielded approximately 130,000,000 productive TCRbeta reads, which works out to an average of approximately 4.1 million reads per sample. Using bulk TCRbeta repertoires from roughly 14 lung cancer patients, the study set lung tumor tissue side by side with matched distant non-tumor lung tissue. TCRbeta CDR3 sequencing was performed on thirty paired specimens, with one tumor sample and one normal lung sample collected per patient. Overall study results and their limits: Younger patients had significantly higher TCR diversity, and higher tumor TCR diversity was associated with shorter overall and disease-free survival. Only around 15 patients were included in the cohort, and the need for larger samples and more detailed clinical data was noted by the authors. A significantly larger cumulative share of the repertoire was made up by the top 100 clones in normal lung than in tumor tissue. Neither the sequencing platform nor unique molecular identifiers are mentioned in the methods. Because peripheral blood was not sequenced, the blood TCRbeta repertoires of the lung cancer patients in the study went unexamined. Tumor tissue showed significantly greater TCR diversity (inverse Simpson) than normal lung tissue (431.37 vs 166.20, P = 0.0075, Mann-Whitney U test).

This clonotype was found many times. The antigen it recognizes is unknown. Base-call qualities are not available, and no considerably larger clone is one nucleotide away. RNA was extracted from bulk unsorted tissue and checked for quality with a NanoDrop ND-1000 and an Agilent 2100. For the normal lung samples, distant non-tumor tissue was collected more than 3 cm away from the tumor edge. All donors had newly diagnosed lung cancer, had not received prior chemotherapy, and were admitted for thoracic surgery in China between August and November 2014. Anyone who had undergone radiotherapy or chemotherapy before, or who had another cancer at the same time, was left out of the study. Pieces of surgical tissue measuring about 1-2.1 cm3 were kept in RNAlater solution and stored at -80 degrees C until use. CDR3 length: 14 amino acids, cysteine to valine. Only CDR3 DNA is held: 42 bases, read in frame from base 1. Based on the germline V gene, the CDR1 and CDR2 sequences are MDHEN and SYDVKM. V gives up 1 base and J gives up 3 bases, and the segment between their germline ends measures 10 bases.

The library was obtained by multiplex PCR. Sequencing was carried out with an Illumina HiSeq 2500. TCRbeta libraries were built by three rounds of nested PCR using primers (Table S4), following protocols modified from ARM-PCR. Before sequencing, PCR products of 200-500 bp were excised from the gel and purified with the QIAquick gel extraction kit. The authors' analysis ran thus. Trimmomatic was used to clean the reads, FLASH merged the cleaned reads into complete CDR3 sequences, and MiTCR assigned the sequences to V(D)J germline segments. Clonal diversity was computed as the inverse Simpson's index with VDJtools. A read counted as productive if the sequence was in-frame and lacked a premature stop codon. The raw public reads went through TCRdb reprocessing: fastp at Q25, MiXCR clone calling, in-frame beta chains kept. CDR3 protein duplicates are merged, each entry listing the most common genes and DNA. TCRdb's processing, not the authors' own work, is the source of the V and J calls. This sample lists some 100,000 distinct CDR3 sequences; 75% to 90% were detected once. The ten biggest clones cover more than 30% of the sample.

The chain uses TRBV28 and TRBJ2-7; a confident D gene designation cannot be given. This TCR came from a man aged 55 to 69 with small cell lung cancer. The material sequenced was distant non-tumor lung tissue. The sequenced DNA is TGTGCCAGCAGTTTATTTTCCAGACTCTACGAGCAGTACGTC. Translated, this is CASSLFSRLYEQYV.